This TCR beta chain derives from a study of blood T cell repertoires in COVID-19. CDR3 length: 16 amino acids. Germline CDR1 is MNHEY and CDR2 is SMNVEV (reference sequence). Trimming pared 0 bases from V and 0 bases from J, leaving 9 bases between. TCRdb's table, derived via immunoSEQ multiplex PCR, lists solely in-frame clones and lacks some. The repertoire holds roughly 340,000 clones, with about 88% as singletons. This clonotype was obtained from a woman in her seventies with COVID-19, enrolled during active disease. The sample taken for sequencing was peripheral blood. The chain recombines TRBV27 with TRBJ1-5; possible D gene TRBD1, 5 bases. The CDR3: CASSLSSQGSNQPQHF. CDR3 DNA: TGTGCCAGCAGTTTATCTAGCCAGGGTAGCAATCAGCCCCAGCATTTT.